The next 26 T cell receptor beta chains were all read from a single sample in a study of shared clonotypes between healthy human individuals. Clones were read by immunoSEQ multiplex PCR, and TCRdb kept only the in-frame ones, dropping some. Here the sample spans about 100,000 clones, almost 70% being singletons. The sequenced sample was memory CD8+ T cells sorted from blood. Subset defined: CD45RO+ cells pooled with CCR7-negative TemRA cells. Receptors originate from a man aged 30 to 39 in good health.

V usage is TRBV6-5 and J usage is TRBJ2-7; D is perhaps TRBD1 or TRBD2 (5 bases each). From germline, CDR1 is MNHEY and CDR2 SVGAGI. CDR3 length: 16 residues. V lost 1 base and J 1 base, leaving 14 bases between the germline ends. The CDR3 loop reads CASSYFRDGVSYEQYF. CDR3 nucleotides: TGTGCCAGCAGTTACTTCCGGGACGGAGTGTCCTACGAGCAGTACTTC.

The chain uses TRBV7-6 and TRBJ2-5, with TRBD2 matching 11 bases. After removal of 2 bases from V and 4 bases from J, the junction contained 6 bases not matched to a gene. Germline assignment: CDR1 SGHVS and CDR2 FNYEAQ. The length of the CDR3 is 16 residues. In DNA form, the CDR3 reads TGTGCCAGCAGCTTAAGGACTAGCGGGCCCCGAGAGACCCAGTACTTC. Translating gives CASSLRTSGPRETQYF.

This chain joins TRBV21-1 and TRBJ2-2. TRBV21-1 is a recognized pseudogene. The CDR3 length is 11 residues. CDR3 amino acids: CASIWTGELFF. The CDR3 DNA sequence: TGTGCCAGCATTTGGACCGGGGAGCTGTTTTTT.

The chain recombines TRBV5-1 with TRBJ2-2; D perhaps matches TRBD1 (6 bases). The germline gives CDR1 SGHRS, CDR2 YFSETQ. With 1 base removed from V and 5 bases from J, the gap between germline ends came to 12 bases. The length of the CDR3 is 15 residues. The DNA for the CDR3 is TGCGCCAGCAGCTTGATGCAGGGGAGTACCGGGGAGCTGTTTTTT. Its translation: CASSLMQGSTGELFF. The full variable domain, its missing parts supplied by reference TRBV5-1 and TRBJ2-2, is KAGVTQTPRYLIKTRGQQVTLSCSPISGHRSVSWYQQTPGQGLQFLFEYFSETQRNKGNFPGRFSGRQFSNSRSEMNVSTLELGDSALYLCASSLMQGSTGELFFGEGSRLTVL.

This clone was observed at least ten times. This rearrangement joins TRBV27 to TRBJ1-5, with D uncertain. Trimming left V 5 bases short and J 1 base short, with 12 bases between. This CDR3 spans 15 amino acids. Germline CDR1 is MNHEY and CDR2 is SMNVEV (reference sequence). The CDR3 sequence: CASSVSFQSNQPQHF. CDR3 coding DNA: TGTGCCAGCAGTGTGTCCTTTCAGAGCAATCAGCCCCAGCATTTT.

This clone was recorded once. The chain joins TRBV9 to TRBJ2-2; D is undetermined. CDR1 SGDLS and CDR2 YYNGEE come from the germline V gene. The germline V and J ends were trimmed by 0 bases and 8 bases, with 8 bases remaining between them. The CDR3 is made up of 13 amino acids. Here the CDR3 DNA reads TGTGCCAGCAGCGTAGTGGATGGAGGGGAGCTGTTTTTT. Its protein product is CASSVVDGGELFF.

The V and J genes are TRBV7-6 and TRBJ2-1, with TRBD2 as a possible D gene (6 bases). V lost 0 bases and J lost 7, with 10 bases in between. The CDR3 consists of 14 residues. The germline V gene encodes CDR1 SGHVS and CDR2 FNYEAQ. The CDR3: CASSLAGGLNEQFF. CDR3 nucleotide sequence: TGTGCCAGCAGCTTAGCGGGAGGCTTGAATGAGCAGTTCTTC.

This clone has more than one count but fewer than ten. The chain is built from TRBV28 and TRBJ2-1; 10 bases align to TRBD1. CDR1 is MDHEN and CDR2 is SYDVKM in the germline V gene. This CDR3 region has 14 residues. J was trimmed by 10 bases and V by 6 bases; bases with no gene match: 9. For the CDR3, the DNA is TGTGCCAGCAGAAGCGGGACAGGGGTGGAGGAGCAGTTCTTC. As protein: CASRSGTGVEEQFF.

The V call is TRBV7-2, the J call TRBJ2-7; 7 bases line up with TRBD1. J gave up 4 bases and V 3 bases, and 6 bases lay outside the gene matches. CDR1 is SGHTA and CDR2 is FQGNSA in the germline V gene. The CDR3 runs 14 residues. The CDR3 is CASSFGDSVYEQYF. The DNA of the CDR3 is TGTGCCAGCAGCTTTGGGGACAGTGTGTACGAGCAGTACTTC.

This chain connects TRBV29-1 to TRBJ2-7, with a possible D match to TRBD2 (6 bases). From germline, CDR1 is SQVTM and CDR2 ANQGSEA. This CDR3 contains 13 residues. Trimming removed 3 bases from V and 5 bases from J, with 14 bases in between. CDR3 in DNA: TGCAGCGTTGACGGGCGGGATAGGAACGAGCAGTACTTC. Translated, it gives CSVDGRDRNEQYF.

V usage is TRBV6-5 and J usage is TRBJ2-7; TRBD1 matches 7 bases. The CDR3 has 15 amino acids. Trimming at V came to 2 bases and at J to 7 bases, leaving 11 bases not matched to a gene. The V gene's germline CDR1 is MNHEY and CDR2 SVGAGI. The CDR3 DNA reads TGTGCCAGCAGTTACGAGACAGGGTCCCCCCGGGAGCAGTACTTC. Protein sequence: CASSYETGSPREQYF.

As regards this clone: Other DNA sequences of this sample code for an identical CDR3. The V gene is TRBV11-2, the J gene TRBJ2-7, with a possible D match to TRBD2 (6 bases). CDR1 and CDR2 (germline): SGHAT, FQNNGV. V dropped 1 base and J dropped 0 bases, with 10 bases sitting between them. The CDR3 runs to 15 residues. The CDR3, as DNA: TGTGCCAGCAGCTTAGGCGGGGATAGCTCCTACGAGCAGTACTTC. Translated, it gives CASSLGGDSSYEQYF. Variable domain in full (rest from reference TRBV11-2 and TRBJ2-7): EAGVAQSPRYKIIEKRQSVAFWCNPISGHATLYWYQQILGQGPKLLIQFQNNGVVDDSQLPKDRFSAERLKGVDSTLKIQPAKLEDSAVYLCASSLGGDSSYEQYFGPGTRLTVT.

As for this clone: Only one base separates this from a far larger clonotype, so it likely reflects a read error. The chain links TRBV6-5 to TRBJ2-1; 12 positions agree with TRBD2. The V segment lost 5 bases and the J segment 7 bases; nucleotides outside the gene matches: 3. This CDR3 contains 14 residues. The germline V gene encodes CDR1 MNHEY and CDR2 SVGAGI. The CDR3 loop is CASSDGTSGNEQFF. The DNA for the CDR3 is TGTGCCAGCAGTGACGGGACTAGCGGGAATGAGCAGTTCTTC.

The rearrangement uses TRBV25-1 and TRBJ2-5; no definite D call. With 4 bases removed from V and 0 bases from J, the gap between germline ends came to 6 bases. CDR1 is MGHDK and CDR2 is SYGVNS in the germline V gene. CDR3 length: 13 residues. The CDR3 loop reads CASSGHHQETQYF. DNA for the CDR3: TGTGCCAGCAGTGGACACCACCAAGAGACCCAGTACTTC.

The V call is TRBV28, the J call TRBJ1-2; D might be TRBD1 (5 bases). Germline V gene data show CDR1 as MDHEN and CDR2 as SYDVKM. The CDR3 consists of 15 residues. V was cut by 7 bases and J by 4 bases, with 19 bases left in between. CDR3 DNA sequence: TGTGCCAGCACCTTCGGAGGAGGGGAAGGCTATGGCTACACCTTC. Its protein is CASTFGGGEGYGYTF.

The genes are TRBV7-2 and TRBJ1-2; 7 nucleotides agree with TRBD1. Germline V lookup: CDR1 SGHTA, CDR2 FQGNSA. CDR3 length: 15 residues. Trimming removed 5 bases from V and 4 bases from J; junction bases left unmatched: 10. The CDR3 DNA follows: TGTGCCAGCAGCCTGTACAGGGGAGGCAGCTATGGCTACACCTTC. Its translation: CASSLYRGGSYGYTF.

CDR3 coding DNA: TGTGCCAGCACGGATCGTAGGAATGAGCAGTTCTTC. As protein: CASTDRRNEQFF. The rearrangement uses TRBV2 and TRBJ2-1; D is unclear. Germline-derived CDR1 and CDR2 are SNHLY and FYNNEI. CDR3 length: 12 amino acids. Trimming took 7 bases from V and 7 from J, leaving 11 bases between them. Together with reference TRBV2 and TRBJ2-1, the CDR3 gives the full variable domain: EPEVTQTPSHQVTQMGQEVILRCVPISNHLYFYWYRQILGQKVEFLVSFYNNEISEKSEIFDDQFSVERPDGSNFTLKIRSTKLEDSAMYFCASTDRRNEQFFGPGTRLTVL.

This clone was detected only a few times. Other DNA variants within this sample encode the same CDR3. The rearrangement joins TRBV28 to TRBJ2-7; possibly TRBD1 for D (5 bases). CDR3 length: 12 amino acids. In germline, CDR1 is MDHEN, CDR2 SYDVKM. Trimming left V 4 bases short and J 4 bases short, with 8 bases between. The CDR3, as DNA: TGTGCCAGCAGTTCTGACAGATACGAGCAGTACTTC. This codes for CASSSDRYEQYF.

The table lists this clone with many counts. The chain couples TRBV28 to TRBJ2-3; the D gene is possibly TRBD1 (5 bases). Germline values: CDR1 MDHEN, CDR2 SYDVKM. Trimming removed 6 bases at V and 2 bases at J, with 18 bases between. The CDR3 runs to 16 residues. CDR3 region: CASSYLTEEDTDTQYF. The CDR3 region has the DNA TGTGCCAGCAGCTACCTGACAGAAGAGGACACAGATACGCAGTATTTT.

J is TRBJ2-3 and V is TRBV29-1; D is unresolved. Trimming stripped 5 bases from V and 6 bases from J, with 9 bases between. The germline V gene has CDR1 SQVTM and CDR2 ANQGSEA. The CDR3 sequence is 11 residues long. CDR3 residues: CSVLLGDTQYF. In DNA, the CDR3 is TGCAGCGTTCTGTTGGGCGATACGCAGTATTTT.

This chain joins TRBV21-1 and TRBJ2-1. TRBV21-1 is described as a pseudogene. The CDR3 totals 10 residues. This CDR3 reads CARVEMTEFF. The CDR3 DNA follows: TGTGCCAGAGTGGAAATGACGGAGTTCTTC.

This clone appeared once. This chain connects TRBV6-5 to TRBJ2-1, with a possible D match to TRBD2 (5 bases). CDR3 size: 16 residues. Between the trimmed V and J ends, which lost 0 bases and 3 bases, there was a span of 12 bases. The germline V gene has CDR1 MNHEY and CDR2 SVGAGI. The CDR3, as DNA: TGTGCCAGCAGTTACTCGAGCGGAGCCAGCTACAATGAGCAGTTCTTC. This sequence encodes CASSYSSGASYNEQFF.

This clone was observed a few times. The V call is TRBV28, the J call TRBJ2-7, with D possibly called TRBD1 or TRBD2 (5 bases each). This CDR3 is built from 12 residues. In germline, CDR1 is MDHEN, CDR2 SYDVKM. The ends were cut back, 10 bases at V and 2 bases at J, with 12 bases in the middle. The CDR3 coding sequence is TGTGCCACCCGGGGCTTAACCTACGAGCAGTACTTC. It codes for CATRGLTYEQYF.

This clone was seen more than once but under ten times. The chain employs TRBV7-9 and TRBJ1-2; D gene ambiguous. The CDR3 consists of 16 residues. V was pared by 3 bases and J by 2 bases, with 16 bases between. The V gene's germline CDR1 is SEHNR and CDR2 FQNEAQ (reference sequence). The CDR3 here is CASSLTSTEVNYGYTF. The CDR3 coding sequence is TGTGCCAGCAGCTTGACCTCTACGGAAGTGAACTATGGCTACACCTTC.

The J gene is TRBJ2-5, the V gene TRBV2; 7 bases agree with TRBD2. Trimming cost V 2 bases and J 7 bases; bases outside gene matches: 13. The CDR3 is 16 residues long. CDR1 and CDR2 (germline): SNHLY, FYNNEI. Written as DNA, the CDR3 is TGTGCCAGCAGTGAACAAGGTCTTAGCGGGTGGGGGACCCAGTACTTC. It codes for CASSEQGLSGWGTQYF.

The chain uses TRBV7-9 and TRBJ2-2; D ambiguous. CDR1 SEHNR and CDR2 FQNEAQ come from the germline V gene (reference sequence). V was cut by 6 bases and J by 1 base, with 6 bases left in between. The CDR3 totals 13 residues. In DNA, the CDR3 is TGTGCCAGCAGTCTCGGGAACACCGGGGAGCTGTTTTTT. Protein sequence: CASSLGNTGELFF.